These T cell receptor beta chains were read from a single sample in a study of blood T cell repertoires in COVID-19. Only in-frame clones appear in the TCRdb table, and some are missing; sequencing was by immunoSEQ multiplex PCR. The sample holds 50,000 to 70,000 clones, 70% to 80% seen once. The sample consisted of peripheral blood. The receptor set was obtained from a man between 45 and 60 years old with active or convalescent COVID-19. Each CDR3 is given with its conserved first and last residue. D genes are given only for firm matches. For some rows the clone size is stated as once, few or many, or as a class when expanded; others skip it.

cdr3_length clone_size j_call d_call v_call cdr3_aa cdr3_nt
15 . TRBJ1-2 TRBD1 TRBV2 CASSQNRGRPYGYTF TGTGCCAGCAGCCAGAACAGGGGCCGACCCTATGGCTACACCTTC
13 . TRBJ2-7 TRBD2 TRBV5-1 CASGAGGDYEQYF TGCGCCAGCGGTGCGGGGGGCGACTACGAGCAGTACTTC
15 . TRBJ1-5 TRBD1 TRBV28 CASSFSGQGGQPQHF TGTGCCAGCAGTTTTTCAGGACAGGGAGGTCAGCCCCAGCATTTT
15 . TRBJ2-1 . TRBV4-1 CASSQDGGLASEQFF TGCGCCAGCAGCCAAGATGGCGGGCTAGCCAGTGAGCAGTTCTTC
16 . TRBJ1-1 TRBD1 TRBV5-1 CASSQKRMTGRTEAFF TGCGCCAGCAGCCAAAAACGAATGACAGGGCGGACTGAAGCTTTCTTT
16 . TRBJ2-3 TRBD2 TRBV7-9 CASSAKGLAGADTQYF TGTGCCAGCAGCGCGAAGGGACTAGCGGGAGCGGATACGCAGTATTTT
14 . TRBJ1-1 . TRBV5-1 CASSLTGLNTEAFF TGCGCCAGCAGCTTGACAGGGTTGAACACTGAAGCTTTCTTT
14 once TRBJ1-1 . TRBV10-3 CAISAGRAATEAFF TGTGCCATCAGTGCGGGCAGGGCGGCCACTGAAGCTTTCTTT
15 once TRBJ1-1 . TRBV29-1 CSVCGGRNLNTEAFF TGCAGCGTTTGCGGGGGGCGGAACTTGAACACTGAAGCTTTCTTT
12 . TRBJ1-5 . TRBV28 CASISPFQPQHF TGTGCCAGCATCTCCCCTTTTCAGCCCCAGCATTTT
15 once TRBJ2-7 . TRBV13 CASSLGQGGAYEQYF TGTGCCAGCAGCTTAGGCCAAGGGGGGGCCTACGAGCAGTACTTC
14 . TRBJ2-7 TRBD2 TRBV30 CAWGRSAGVYEQYF TGTGCCTGGGGAAGATCAGCGGGGGTGTACGAGCAGTACTTC
15 . TRBJ1-4 . TRBV19 CASSPRTVVNEKLFF TGTGCCAGTAGTCCAAGGACAGTAGTTAATGAAAAACTGTTTTTT
13 few TRBJ2-7 . TRBV2 CASSDSALYEQYF TGTGCCAGCAGTGACAGTGCCCTCTACGAGCAGTACTTC
14 . TRBJ2-5 . TRBV7-9 CASSLEEKQETQYF TGTGCCAGCAGCTTAGAGGAGAAGCAAGAGACCCAGTACTTC
16 . TRBJ1-4 TRBD1 TRBV19 CASSTGTGNTNEKLFF TGTGCCAGTAGTACCGGGACAGGGAACACTAATGAAAAACTGTTTTTT
15 . TRBJ2-1 TRBD2 TRBV10-3 CAISAYAGGNNEQFF TGTGCCATCAGTGCGTACGCGGGAGGGAACAATGAGCAGTTCTTC
17 . TRBJ1-5 TRBD1 TRBV10-3 CAISSGTGGGEGQPQHF TGTGCCATCAGCTCCGGGACAGGGGGAGGGGAGGGTCAGCCCCAGCATTTT
16 . TRBJ2-3 TRBD2 TRBV11-3 CASSLGTSGRGDTQYF TGTGCCAGCAGCTTAGGGACTAGCGGGAGGGGGGATACGCAGTATTTT
13 few TRBJ2-2 . TRBV10-1 CASSGAITGELFF TGCGCCAGCAGTGGGGCGATCACCGGGGAGCTGTTTTTT
13 . TRBJ1-1 . TRBV5-1 CASSLGANTEAFF TGCGCCAGCAGCTTAGGAGCAAACACTGAAGCTTTCTTT
15 . TRBJ2-3 . TRBV10-2 CASSDRGEGRDTQYF TGCGCCAGCAGTGACAGGGGAGAGGGTAGAGATACGCAGTATTTT
14 . TRBJ1-5 . TRBV2 CASSIQQGGQPQHF TGTGCCAGCAGTATACAACAGGGTGGTCAGCCCCAGCATTTT
17 . TRBJ2-5 TRBD2 TRBV5-6 CASSLVGTSGLQETQYF TGTGCCAGCAGCTTGGTCGGTACTAGCGGACTTCAAGAGACCCAGTACTTC
15 . TRBJ1-2 . TRBV15 CATSRDNTANYGYTF TGTGCCACCAGCAGAGATAACACAGCTAACTATGGCTACACCTTC
14 few TRBJ2-6 . TRBV30 CAWSVGSGANVLTF TGTGCCTGGAGTGTCGGCTCTGGGGCCAACGTCCTGACTTTC
11 . TRBJ1-1 . TRBV5-6 CASSFGTEAFF TGTGCCAGCAGCTTCGGGACTGAAGCTTTCTTT
18 once TRBJ1-4 TRBD1 TRBV7-9 CASSRLSGTGGGGEKLFF TGTGCCAGCAGCCGTCTATCAGGGACAGGGGGCGGAGGTGAAAAACTGTTTTTT
18 . TRBJ1-5 TRBD1 TRBV5-1 CASGPPGQGGEGNQPQHF TGCGCCAGCGGACCCCCGGGACAGGGGGGGGAAGGCAATCAGCCCCAGCATTTT
12 . TRBJ1-1 . TRBV7-9 CASSVMNTEAFF TGTGCCAGCAGCGTTATGAACACTGAAGCTTTCTTT
16 . TRBJ2-7 . TRBV4-2 CASSQEGAARGSEQYF TGTGCCAGCAGCCAAGAAGGGGCCGCAAGAGGTTCCGAGCAGTACTTC
15 . TRBJ1-5 . TRBV18 CASSPPGRPLGPQHF TGTGCCAGCTCACCACCCGGCAGGCCGCTTGGGCCCCAGCATTTT
15 . TRBJ1-3 TRBD1 TRBV11-2 CASSFDRGAGNTIYF TGTGCCAGCAGCTTTGACAGGGGGGCCGGAAACACCATATATTTT
14 . TRBJ2-1 . TRBV7-2 CASSLVGGYNEQFF TGTGCCAGCAGCTTAGTTGGCGGCTACAATGAGCAGTTCTTC
15 . TRBJ2-1 . TRBV6-5 CASSYYGGHGNEQFF TGTGCCAGCAGTTACTATGGGGGACACGGCAATGAGCAGTTCTTC
12 few TRBJ2-1 . TRBV21-1 CASSNQYRGQFF TGTGCCAGCAGCAACCAATACAGGGGGCAGTTCTTC
17 few TRBJ1-1 . TRBV7-8 CASSLGQGIMMNTEAFF TGTGCCAGCAGCTTAGGCCAGGGAATTATGATGAACACTGAAGCTTTCTTT
15 . TRBJ1-2 . TRBV5-8 CASSRSLGGYGGYTF TGTGCCAGCAGCCGCTCCTTAGGAGGTTATGGGGGCTACACCTTC
15 few TRBJ2-2 . TRBV19 CASSRSPGDDGELFF TGTGCCAGTAGTAGGAGCCCAGGGGATGACGGGGAGCTGTTTTTT
15 . TRBJ1-6 . TRBV14 CASSQGGSYNSPLHF TGTGCCAGCAGCCAAGGCGGGTCTTATAATTCACCCCTCCACTTT
12 . TRBJ1-3 . TRBV6-5 CASHSSGNTIYF TGTGCCAGCCACTCCTCTGGAAACACCATATATTTT
13 . TRBJ1-2 . TRBV2 CASSGGGVYGYTF TGTGCCAGCAGTGGCGGAGGCGTCTATGGCTACACCTTC
16 . TRBJ2-1 TRBD2 TRBV11-2 CASSEPGLAGVNEQFF TGTGCCAGCAGCGAACCGGGACTAGCGGGAGTGAATGAGCAGTTCTTC
14 . TRBJ2-7 TRBD2 TRBV10-1 CASSTSGNAHEQYF TGCGCCAGCAGTACTAGCGGGAACGCGCACGAGCAGTACTTC
14 . TRBJ1-5 TRBD1 TRBV19 CASSMDRVDQPQHF TGTGCCAGTAGTATGGACAGGGTCGATCAGCCCCAGCATTTT
12 . TRBJ1-1 . TRBV7-8 CASSLLKGVAFF TGTGCCAGCAGCCTCTTGAAAGGGGTAGCTTTCTTT
12 . TRBJ1-2 . TRBV7-8 CATSDSNYGYTF TGTGCCACATCAGACAGCAACTATGGCTACACCTTC
13 . TRBJ2-1 . TRBV15 CATSRDRRGEQFF TGTGCCACCAGCAGAGATCGACGGGGTGAGCAGTTCTTC